This TCR beta chain was recovered during a study of T cell responses to AZD1222 COVID-19 vaccine. General observations from the study: A mostly white British donor set with more females was recruited, and clonal diversity was possibly underestimated. Reportedly, nearly half of unique spike TCRs recognized epitopes outside B.1.351/B.1.1.7 mutations.

About this clone itself: Its antigen is still unknown.

The CDR3 has 15 amino acids. V trimming: 0 bases; J trimming: 0 bases; junction bases outside the gene matches: 2. CDR1 is MNHEY and CDR2 is SVGAGI in the germline V gene. Assay used: immunoSEQ multiplex PCR; TCRdb lists only in-frame clones, some missing. Seen here are 180,000 or so clones, about 93% observed once, and the top ten hold around 0.96%. The chain employs TRBV6-5 and TRBJ2-7, with 7 bases lining up with TRBD1. The sequencing used peripheral blood, collected 28 days after the second dose of the MenACWY control vaccine. The receptor's source is an adult who received the MenACWY meningococcal vaccine as a control. The CDR3 coding sequence is TGTGCCAGCAGTTACTCGAACAGGGGCTCCTACGAGCAGTACTTC. It specifies CASSYSNRGSYEQYF.